Each of the 24 T cell receptor beta chains below was sequenced from the same sample in a study of neurological immune-mediated disorders. TCRdb reprocessed the 5' RACE reads via MiXCR and lists one record per CDR3 protein. Of 35,000 to 50,000 distinct CDR3 sequences in the sample, 2.5% were seen once. Sequences were obtained from PBMCs. These receptors originate from a man aged 45 to 65 with multiple sclerosis.

The chain joins TRBV5-5 to TRBJ2-1; D is unclear. This CDR3 is 14 amino acids long. Germline V gives CDR1 SGHKS, CDR2 YYEKEE (reference sequence). Trimming cost V 0 bases and J 2 bases, with 6 bases left between them. CDR3 nucleotides: TGTGCCAGCAGCTTGGGCAGGCCCTACAATGAGCAGTTCTTC. Amino acids: CASSLGRPYNEQFF.

In this sample, this clonotype turned up many times. The chain couples TRBV9 to TRBJ2-3; 7 bases fit TRBD2. CDR1 is SGDLS, CDR2 YYNGEE, per germline. The CDR3 sequence is 14 residues long. Trimming cost V 5 bases and J 0 bases; bases outside gene matches: 3. CDR3 region: CASSSGSSTDTQYF. The CDR3 DNA follows: TGTGCCAGCAGTAGCGGGTCTAGCACAGATACGCAGTATTTT.

This clonotype was found many times. The chain is built from TRBV20-1 and TRBJ1-2; 8 nucleotides line up with TRBD1. J lost 5 bases, V lost 5 bases, and 4 bases had no gene match. CDR1 is DFQATT and CDR2 is SNEGSKA in the germline V gene (reference sequence). There are 12 residues in the CDR3. The CDR3 sequence: CSADRGDYGYTF. The CDR3 nucleotides are TGCAGTGCTGACAGGGGAGATTATGGCTACACCTTC.

This clonotype was seen at least ten times. The gene calls are TRBV7-2 and TRBJ1-5; weak D call: TRBD1 (5 bases). CDR3 length: 13 residues. CDR1 and CDR2 from the germline V gene are SGHTA and FQGNSA. V lost 3 bases and J 8 bases, leaving 11 bases between the germline ends. This CDR3 reads CASSFQGREPQHF. The CDR3 nucleotides are TGTGCCAGCAGCTTCCAGGGAAGGGAGCCCCAGCATTTT.

V usage is TRBV9 and J usage is TRBJ2-7; possible D gene TRBD1, 5 bases. CDR1 and CDR2 (germline): SGDLS, YYNGEE. With 3 bases removed from V and 6 bases from J, the gap between germline ends came to 10 bases. This CDR3 comprises 12 residues. The CDR3, as DNA: TGTGCCAGCAGCGGAAAGGGGCTCGAGCAGTACTTC. This encodes CASSGKGLEQYF.

This clonotype was seen at least ten times. The chain carries TRBV29-1 and TRBJ2-3; D might be TRBD1 or TRBD2, each matching 6 bases. V shed 5 bases and J shed 1 base, with 10 bases lying between them. Germline-derived CDR1 and CDR2 are SQVTM and ANQGSEA. This CDR3 comprises 13 residues. The DNA of the CDR3 is TGCAGCGTTAGGGGGGCTGGCACAGATACGCAGTATTTT. It specifies CSVRGAGTDTQYF.

This clonotype was counted many times. The chain has TRBV5-1 and TRBJ1-1; D unclear. The CDR3 has 13 residues. CDR1 and CDR2 (germline): SGHRS, YFSETQ. V lost 4 bases and J lost 6, with 13 bases in between. The CDR3 loop reads CASSLGLNPEAFF. CDR3 DNA: TGCGCCAGCAGCCTCGGACTAAACCCTGAAGCTTTCTTT.

This clonotype has ten or more counts. This chain connects TRBV7-6 to TRBJ1-6, with D possibly being TRBD1 (5 bases). The CDR3 spans 14 residues. V lost 1 base and J 6 bases, leaving 7 bases between the germline ends. In germline, CDR1 is SGHVS, CDR2 FNYEAQ. CDR3 sequence reads: CASSLGDGNSPLHF. The CDR3 coding sequence is TGTGCCAGCAGCTTAGGGGACGGTAATTCACCCCTCCACTTT.

In this sample, this clonotype turned up many times. The chain joins TRBV12-3 or TRBV12-4 to TRBJ2-3, with a tentative D call TRBD1 (5 bases). Trimming removed 5 bases at V and 2 bases at J, with 20 bases between. The CDR3 is made up of 17 amino acids. CDR3 in DNA: TGTGCCAGCAGTCCCCTGCCGGGCAGGGCACTCACAGATACGCAGTATTTT. Translated, it gives CASSPLPGRALTDTQYF.

At least ten counts were recorded for this clonotype. The chain uses TRBV4-2 and TRBJ2-7, with 11 bases fitting TRBD2. CDR1 and CDR2 from the germline V gene are LGHNA and YNFKEQ. Trimming at V came to 0 bases and at J to 2 bases, leaving 15 bases not matched to a gene. This CDR3 contains 20 residues. The CDR3 spells CASSQEGGASGGTGPYEQYF. CDR3 DNA: TGTGCCAGCAGCCAAGAAGGGGGTGCTAGCGGGGGGACCGGCCCCTACGAGCAGTACTTC.

In this sample, this clonotype turned up many times. The chain uses TRBV29-1 and TRBJ1-1; TRBD1 matches 11 bases. Germline lookup yields CDR1 SQVTM and CDR2 ANQGSEA. The trim removed 7 bases at V and 5 bases at J, leaving 6 bases unmatched. There are 13 residues in the CDR3. The CDR3 reads CSAIRDRGTEAFF. The DNA for the CDR3 is TGCAGCGCGATCCGGGACAGGGGGACTGAAGCTTTCTTT.

This clonotype came up many times. V usage is TRBV5-1 and J usage is TRBJ1-1; TRBD1 might be the D (5 bases). This CDR3 comprises 13 residues. CDR1 is SGHRS and CDR2 is YFSETQ in the germline V gene. Trimming took 7 bases from V and 7 from J, leaving 17 bases between them. The CDR3, as DNA: TGCGCCAGCGGGGACCAAACCCCCGGTGAAGCTTTCTTT. Translation: CASGDQTPGEAFF. Looking up the rest from reference TRBV5-1 and TRBJ1-1 gives the full variable domain: KAGVTQTPRYLIKTRGQQVTLSCSPISGHRSVSWYQQTPGQGLQFLFEYFSETQRNKGNFPGRFSGRQFSNSRSEMNVSTLELGDSALYLCASGDQTPGEAFFGQGTRLTVV.

This clonotype was counted many times. The rearrangement uses TRBV24-1 and TRBJ1-5; D not resolved. This CDR3 is built from 13 residues. V was cut by 12 bases and J by 3 bases, with 14 bases left in between. Germline CDR1 reads KGHDR; CDR2 reads SFDVKD. CDR3 loop: CASSEGNNQPQHF. In DNA form, the CDR3 reads TGTGCCTCATCTGAGGGAAACAATCAGCCCCAGCATTTT.

About this clonotype itself: The junction departs from germline at one end; a sequencing error may be responsible. The V gene is TRBV6-6, the J gene TRBJ1-5; D is perhaps TRBD1 (5 bases). The germline V gene encodes CDR1 MNHNY and CDR2 SVGAGI (reference sequence). The CDR3 extends over 15 amino acids. Here the CDR3 reads CASSQGLVGNQPQNF. In DNA, the CDR3 is TGTGCCAGCAGTCAGGGTCTCGTTGGCAATCAGCCCCAGAATTTT.

In this sample, this clonotype turned up many times. The gene calls are TRBV12-3 or TRBV12-4 and TRBJ1-5, with no clear D. CDR3 size: 16 residues. The V gene lost 5 bases and the J gene lost 0 bases, with 14 bases spanning the gap. CDR3 coding DNA: TGTGCCAGCAGTGGCAGCCCGATCTATAGCAATCAGCCCCAGCATTTT. Translated, it gives CASSGSPIYSNQPQHF.

This clonotype occurred a few times. This may come from a read error, since a much larger clone is one base off. CDR3 DNA: TGCAGTGCTAGCTACACACCTCAAAGGGGAACTGAAGCTTTCTTT. Translation gives CSASYTPQRGTEAFF. The V gene is TRBV20-1, the J gene TRBJ1-1; D is possibly TRBD1 (5 bases). V lost 3 bases, J lost 5 bases, and 19 bases lay in between. The CDR3 is 15 amino acids. The V gene's germline CDR1 is DFQATT and CDR2 SNEGSKA (reference sequence).

This clonotype was counted many times. V gene TRBV12-3 or TRBV12-4 combines with J gene TRBJ2-3; D might be TRBD2 (5 bases). V lost 6 bases and J lost 6, with 13 bases in between. The CDR3 consists of 13 residues. The CDR3 region has the DNA TGTGCCAGCAGCCATCGGACGGGGGATACGCAGTATTTT. It specifies CASSHRTGDTQYF.

This clonotype was observed at least ten times. The chain links TRBV2 to TRBJ2-2; 9 bases are shared with TRBD1. V shed 8 bases and J 5 bases; nucleotides not matched to a gene: 12. The CDR3 is 16 residues long. CDR1 and CDR2 (germline): SNHLY, FYNNEI. For the CDR3, the DNA is TGTGCCAGCCGTCACAGGGGGCTGACAGGAACCGGGGAGCTGTTTTTT. Translation: CASRHRGLTGTGELFF.

This clonotype was seen at least ten times. The chain recombines TRBV3-1 with TRBJ2-3; the match to TRBD2 covers 8 bases. Trimming took 4 bases from V and 0 from J; bases not matched to a gene: 6. In germline, CDR1 is LGHDT, CDR2 YNNKEL (reference sequence). The CDR3 spans 16 residues. The CDR3 coding sequence is TGTGCCAGCAGCCCCTTCCGGGGGGGAAGCACAGATACGCAGTATTTT. It translates to CASSPFRGGSTDTQYF.

The J gene is TRBJ1-4, the V gene TRBV2; 7 bases agree with TRBD1. J gave up 7 bases and V 10 bases, and 9 bases lay outside the gene matches. The germline V gene has CDR1 SNHLY and CDR2 FYNNEI. The CDR3 is 13 amino acids. CDR3 in DNA: TGTGCCACTAGGGGGCAGGAGGGTGAAAAACTGTTTTTT. Its translation: CATRGQEGEKLFF. The full variable domain, in which reference TRBV2 and TRBJ1-4 provide the parts outside the CDR3, is EPEVTQTPSHQVTQMGQEVILRCVPISNHLYFYWYRQILGQKVEFLVSFYNNEISEKSEIFDDQFSVERPDGSNFTLKIRSTKLEDSAMYFCATRGQEGEKLFFGSGTQLSVL.

Worth noting for this clonotype: This may arise from a read error, as a much more abundant clone is one base away. This chain connects TRBV20-1 to TRBJ1-1; D is unclear. CDR1 is DFQATT, CDR2 SNEGSKA, per germline (reference sequence). V lost 5 bases and J lost 1, with 14 bases in between. The CDR3 is 14 residues long. CDR3 in DNA: TGCAGTGCTTTCCACCTTTTAGAGAACACTGAAGCTTTCTTT. Residues: CSAFHLLENTEAFF.

In its sample, this clonotype was seen many times. J is TRBJ1-2 and V is TRBV28; the match to TRBD1 covers 7 bases. The CDR3 consists of 14 residues. V lost 5 bases to trimming and J lost 4 bases; unmatched junction nucleotides: 7. Germline V gene data show CDR1 as MDHEN and CDR2 as SYDVKM. The CDR3 bases are TGTGCCAGCAGTGATACAGGGGTGGGCTATGGCTACACCTTC. It is translated as CASSDTGVGYGYTF.

This clonotype appeared many times. The V and J genes are TRBV6-2 or TRBV6-3 and TRBJ1-5, with 10 bases that match TRBD1. Germline-derived CDR1 and CDR2 are MNHEY and SVGEGT. J was trimmed by 0 bases and V by 3 bases; bases with no gene match: 11. The CDR3 totals 19 residues. In DNA form, the CDR3 reads TGTGCCAGCAGTTATATATCCGGGACAGGGGCGCGTAGCAATCAGCCCCAGCATTTT. Translating it yields CASSYISGTGARSNQPQHF.

This clonotype was observed at least ten times. The chain recombines TRBV29-1 with TRBJ1-1; no definite D call. Trimming shortened V by 3 bases and J by 2 bases, and 4 bases separated the two germline ends. Looked up from germline, CDR1 is SQVTM and CDR2 is ANQGSEA. The CDR3 loop spans 11 amino acids. CDR3 coding DNA: TGCAGCGTTGACATAAACACTGAAGCTTTCTTT. Encoded protein: CSVDINTEAFF.